This TCR beta chain was recovered during a study of T-cell memory formation after mild COVID-19. Across the whole study: Largely donor-specific TCR clusters were found.

Notes on the study in general: For contracting clones, CD4+ ones sat mainly in CM and EM, CD8+ in EMRA. Memory sampled before infection contained some responding clones, suggesting cross-reactive memory joined. Balance between CD4 and CD8 was seen in clones contracting day 15 to 85, and a CD4+ lean was seen in later expanders.

This clonotype was seen only a few times. Its antigen is not identified. Germline CDR1 and CDR2: MGHRA and YSYEKL. The CDR3 covers 14 residues. V lost 4 bases and J 9 bases, leaving 16 bases between the germline ends. MiXCR was run by TCRdb on the 5' RACE reads, yielding one entry per CDR3 protein. The table records roughly 86,000 distinct CDR3 sequences, 13% of them present only once. The sequencing input was PBMCs or a T cell subset sorted from them (not recorded which). The J gene is TRBJ2-1, the V gene TRBV4-1; D perhaps matches TRBD2 (5 bases). The clonotype comes from an adult woman who had mild COVID-19 (a few samples of this study predate the infection). Cell type and time point are not known. Here the CDR3 reads CASSLPTSPTEQFF. The CDR3 DNA reads TGCGCCAGCAGCCTTCCAACTAGTCCGACTGAGCAGTTCTTC.